This T cell receptor (beta chain) derives from a study of blood T cell repertoires in COVID-19. The germline V and J ends were trimmed by 4 bases and 1 base, with 13 bases remaining between them. The CDR3 sequence is 15 residues long. CDR1 and CDR2 (germline): SGHRS, YFSETQ. Using immunoSEQ multiplex PCR, the repertoire was profiled, and TCRdb retains in-frame clones only, with some absent. The repertoire consists of more than 90,000 clones, with around 92% occurring once and the leading ten covering 5% to 6%. Sequencing was carried out using peripheral blood. The clonotype originates from a man in his forties or fifties with active COVID-19. This chain links TRBV5-1 with TRBJ2-3; TRBD1 might be the D (5 bases). CDR3 in amino acids: CASSRTSLGTDTQYF. As DNA, the CDR3 is TGCGCCAGCAGCAGGACAAGTCTTGGCACAGATACGCAGTATTTT.